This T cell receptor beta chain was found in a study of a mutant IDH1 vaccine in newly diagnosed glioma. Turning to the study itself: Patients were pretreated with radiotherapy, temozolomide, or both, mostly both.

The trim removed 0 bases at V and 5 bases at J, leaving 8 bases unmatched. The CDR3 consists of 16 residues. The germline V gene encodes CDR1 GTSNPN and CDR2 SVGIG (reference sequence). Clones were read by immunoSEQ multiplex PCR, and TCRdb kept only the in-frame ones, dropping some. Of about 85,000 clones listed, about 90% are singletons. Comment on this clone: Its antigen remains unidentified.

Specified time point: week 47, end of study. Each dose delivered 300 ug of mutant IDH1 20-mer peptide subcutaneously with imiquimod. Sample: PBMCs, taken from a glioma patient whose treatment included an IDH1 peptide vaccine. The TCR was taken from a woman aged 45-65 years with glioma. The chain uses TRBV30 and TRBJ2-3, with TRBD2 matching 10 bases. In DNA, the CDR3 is TGTGCCTGGAGTGTACTACTCCTAGCGGGAGAAGATACGCAGTATTTT. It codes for CAWSVLLLAGEDTQYF. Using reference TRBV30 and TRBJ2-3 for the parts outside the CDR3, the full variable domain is SQTIHQWPATLVQPVGSPLSLECTVEGTSNPNLYWYRQAAGRGLQLLFYSVGIGQISSEVPQNLSASRPQDRQFILSSKKLLLSDSGFYLCAWSVLLLAGEDTQYFGPGTRLTVL.